This T cell receptor (beta chain) was documented in a study of neurological immune-mediated disorders. Time point defined: longitudinal time-point 2. The table lists this clonotype with many counts. Germline V gene data show CDR1 as DFQATT and CDR2 as SNEGSKA (reference sequence). Between the trimmed V and J ends, which lost 6 bases and 0 bases, there was a span of 15 bases. The CDR3 is 15 amino acids. TCRdb called the 5' RACE reads again in MiXCR, with one record for every CDR3 protein. The sample contains some 45,000 distinct CDR3 sequences, around 13% of which appear only once. Sequences were obtained from PBMCs. V and J are TRBV20-1 and TRBJ1-3; tentatively, D is TRBD1 (6 bases). The receptor was isolated from a male donor with HTLV-1-associated myelopathy (HAM/TSP). Here the CDR3 reads CSALPGHNSGNTIYF. CDR3 coding DNA: TGCAGTGCCCTGCCGGGACACAACTCTGGAAACACCATATATTTT.